This TCR beta chain is from a study of blood T cell repertoires in COVID-19. Study-level background: From T cells, B-cell-depleted T cells, or PBMCs came the material, which was cDNA or gDNA.

CDR3 length: 15 residues. Trimming took 5 bases from V and 3 from J, leaving 14 bases between them. Germline V gene data show CDR1 as LNHDA and CDR2 as SQIVND (reference sequence). Cohort placement rested on clinical history that participants reported themselves. The assay was immunoSEQ multiplex PCR, and TCRdb's table has in-frame clones only and misses some. The table records about 260,000 clones, 84% of them present only once. The receptor was isolated from a man aged 30 to 39 with acute COVID-19. Specimen: PBMCs or T cells enriched from blood (not recorded which). The chain joins TRBV19 to TRBJ1-5; TRBD1 is a possible D gene (5 bases). The DNA of the CDR3 is TGTGCCAGTAGTCCCAACAGGCTTTTCAATCAGCCCCAGCATTTT. Encoded protein: CASSPNRLFNQPQHF.